Below, 7 T cell receptor beta chains from the same sample are listed, as sequenced in a study of T cell therapy after organ transplantation (dated by TCRdb to the late 2010s). Libraries were constructed by the immunoSEQ multiplex PCR assay. This immuneACCESS table, as held by TCRdb, lists in-frame sequences with V and J called but not all clones. Of the missing ones, under half trace to an unresolved V gene in checked studies; the others have no known cause. Within this sample are a few thousand clones, with about 70% of them counted one time only. Together, the top ten hold 25% to 30% of the sample. Their recognized antigens are unknown. The time point tag for this specimen amounts to: 20-29 weeks after completion of therapy. Sequenced material: CD8+ T cells from blood, taken after autologous CMV-specific T cell therapy. The receptors here all came from a human patient who had received a solid organ transplant and had CMV disease. Following a transplant, some T lymphocytes may have been derived from the graft donor.

The rearrangement joins TRBV7-6 to TRBJ2-3, with 11 bases matching TRBD2. Looked up from germline, CDR1 is SGHVS and CDR2 is FNYEAQ. V shed 4 bases, J shed 3 bases, and the junction held 3 bases outside the gene matches. The CDR3 has 15 amino acids. CDR3 nucleotides: TGTGCCAGCAGCTCGCTAGCGGGAGGTACAGATACGCAGTATTTT. Translation gives CASSSLAGGTDTQYF.

This clone is deemed hyperexpanded. V gene TRBV2 combines with J gene TRBJ2-7; D is unresolved. CDR3 length equals 12 residues. The germline V and J ends were trimmed by 0 bases and 4 bases, with 4 bases remaining between them. CDR1 and CDR2 (germline): SNHLY, FYNNEI. Here the CDR3 reads CASSEAVYEQYF. The CDR3, as DNA: TGTGCCAGCAGTGAAGCGGTATACGAGCAGTACTTC. The full variable domain, in which reference TRBV2 and TRBJ2-7 provide the parts outside the CDR3, is EPEVTQTPSHQVTQMGQEVILRCVPISNHLYFYWYRQILGQKVEFLVSFYNNEISEKSEIFDDQFSVERPDGSNFTLKIRSTKLEDSAMYFCASSEAVYEQYFGPGTRLTVT.

This clone was picked up a small number of times. This rearrangement joins TRBV27 to TRBJ1-5; D unclear. CDR3 size: 14 residues. Trimming cost V 5 bases and J 0 bases, with 8 bases left between them. Germline assignment: CDR1 MNHEY and CDR2 SMNVEV (reference sequence). CDR3 DNA sequence: TGTGCCAGCAGTACGCGAAATAGCAATCAGCCCCAGCATTTT. Residues: CASSTRNSNQPQHF.

The chain joins TRBV27 to TRBJ1-1, with D possibly matching TRBD1 (6 bases). Germline lookup yields CDR1 MNHEY and CDR2 SMNVEV (reference sequence). The CDR3 runs to 14 residues. V was clipped by 6 bases and J by 11 bases, with 22 bases between them. Here the CDR3 DNA reads TGTGCCAGCAGCCAGAATCAGGGGTATTCGCGGGCTTTCTTT. Protein: CASSQNQGYSRAFF.

The J gene is TRBJ2-7, the V gene TRBV7-9; 8 bases map to TRBD2. Germline-derived CDR1 and CDR2 are SEHNR and FQNEAQ (reference sequence). The J segment lost 7 bases and the V segment lost 3 bases, leaving 11 bases of the junction unmatched. The CDR3 sequence is 15 residues long. The CDR3 nucleotides are TGTGCCAGCAGCTTTGGTACTAGCGGTGGAAATGAGCAGTACTTC. Translated: CASSFGTSGGNEQYF. The complete variable domain, with remaining parts taken from reference TRBV7-9 and TRBJ2-7, reads DTGVSQNPRHKITKRGQNVTFRCDPISEHNRLYWYRQTLGQGPEFLTYFQNEAQLEKSRLLSDRFSAERPKGSFSTLEIQRTEQGDSAMYLCASSFGTSGGNEQYFGPGTRLTVT.

The chain combines TRBV10-3 with TRBJ2-1; D may be TRBD2 (5 bases). Germline CDR1 reads ENHRY; CDR2 reads SYGVKD. V was cut by 8 bases and J by 0 bases, with 20 bases left in between. The CDR3 consists of 17 residues. CDR3 residues: CAILTLIAPSSYNEQFF. The CDR3 DNA reads TGTGCCATCCTGACTCTTATAGCGCCTAGCTCCTACAATGAGCAGTTCTTC.

CDR3 residues: CASSSWYYGYTF. The CDR3 nucleotides are TGTGCCAGCAGCTCATGGTACTATGGCTACACCTTC. The chain is built from TRBV13 and TRBJ1-2; no firm D call. V was pared by 4 bases and J by 3 bases, with 6 bases between. The CDR3 loop spans 12 amino acids. Germline CDR1 and CDR2: PRHDT and FYEKMQ (reference sequence).